The 23 T cell receptor beta chains reported below all come from one sample, sequenced in a study of blood T cell repertoires in COVID-19. Data came from immunoSEQ multiplex PCR; TCRdb stores just in-frame clones and leaves some out. The sample records 400,000 to 500,000 clones, 70% to 90% being singletons. Material for sequencing was PBMCs or T cells enriched from blood (not recorded which). The receptors originated from a woman aged 18-29 years who had been exposed to COVID-19.

This chain uses TRBV6-5 with TRBJ1-6; 10 positions agree with TRBD1. Trimming removed 6 bases from V and 8 bases from J; junction bases left unmatched: 7. Germline V gene sequence: CDR1 MNHEY, CDR2 SVGAGI. The CDR3 has 15 residues. CDR3 nucleotides: TGTGCCAGCAGCTCCGACAGGGGGCATGATTCACCCCTCCACTTT. It translates to CASSSDRGHDSPLHF.

Regarding this clone: Within the sample, other DNA sequences also encode this same CDR3. Here the CDR3 reads CASSRTGISYEQYF. The CDR3 DNA reads TGTGCCAGCAGCCGGACAGGGATTTCCTACGAGCAGTACTTC. This sequence joins TRBV3-1 (or the pseudogene TRBV3-2) and TRBJ2-7, with TRBD1 matching 8 bases. The CDR3 extends over 14 amino acids. V shed 4 bases and J 1 base; nucleotides not matched to a gene: 3. Looked up from germline, CDR1 is LGHDT and CDR2 is YNNKEL (reference sequence).

This clone was seen only once. This chain connects TRBV2 to TRBJ1-5; D is ambiguous. Trimming removed 6 bases at V and 3 bases at J, with 9 bases between. Germline V gene sequence: CDR1 SNHLY, CDR2 FYNNEI. The CDR3 extends over 13 amino acids. CDR3 nucleotides: TGTGCCAGCAGCGACTTAGACAATCAGCCCCAGCATTTT. Its protein product is CASSDLDNQPQHF.

This clone was observed a handful of times. The sample has other DNA sequences that encode this CDR3 too. V gene TRBV28 combines with J gene TRBJ1-5; 7 nucleotides agree with TRBD1. This CDR3 is built from 14 residues. CDR1 and CDR2 (germline): MDHEN, SYDVKM. The J segment lost 0 bases and the V segment lost 6 bases, leaving 2 bases of the junction unmatched. CDR3 region: CASRGTDSNQPQHF. The CDR3 DNA is TGTGCCAGCAGAGGGACAGATAGCAATCAGCCCCAGCATTTT.

The V gene is TRBV10-2, the J gene TRBJ2-7, with 11 bases matching TRBD2. V lost 6 bases and J lost 2; bases outside the gene matches: 3. CDR1 is WSHSY, CDR2 SAAADI, per germline. The CDR3 consists of 14 residues. The CDR3 DNA sequence: TGCGCCAGCAGCACTAGCGGGAGAACCTACGAGCAGTACTTC. This translates into CASSTSGRTYEQYF.

This clone occurred a few times. The CDR3 DNA follows: TGTGCCAGCAGCTTACGGGACATCGACACCGGGGAGCTGTTTTTT. It codes for CASSLRDIDTGELFF. V is TRBV7-9 and J is TRBJ2-2; TRBD1 is a possible D gene (6 bases). The CDR3 is 15 amino acids. CDR1 SEHNR and CDR2 FQNEAQ come from the germline V gene (reference sequence). Trimming removed 2 bases at V and 3 bases at J, with 10 bases between.

This chain links TRBV5-1 with TRBJ1-2; 7 bases are shared with TRBD1. CDR3 size: 15 residues. The trim removed 0 bases at V and 4 bases at J, leaving 6 bases unmatched. Germline CDR1 is SGHRS and CDR2 is YFSETQ. The CDR3 DNA is TGCGCCAGCAGCTTGGAGGTAGGGGGCGCCTATGGCTACACCTTC. Amino acid sequence: CASSLEVGGAYGYTF.

The J gene is TRBJ1-4, the V gene TRBV5-1; D unresolved. The germline V and J ends were trimmed by 4 bases and 7 bases, with 20 bases remaining between them. The CDR3 covers 16 residues. Germline CDR1 SGHRS, CDR2 YFSETQ. The chain's CDR3 is CASSPRLREAREKLFF. The DNA of the CDR3 is TGCGCCAGCAGCCCAAGGTTGAGAGAGGCGCGTGAAAAACTGTTTTTT. Supplemented by reference TRBV5-1 and TRBJ1-4, the full variable domain reads KAGVTQTPRYLIKTRGQQVTLSCSPISGHRSVSWYQQTPGQGLQFLFEYFSETQRNKGNFPGRFSGRQFSNSRSEMNVSTLELGDSALYLCASSPRLREAREKLFFGSGTQLSVL.

The count of this clone is one. The chain combines TRBV7-9 with TRBJ1-1; no clear D. Germline V gene data show CDR1 as SEHNR and CDR2 as FQNEAQ (reference sequence). Trimming removed 2 bases at V and 5 bases at J, with 6 bases between. The CDR3 consists of 12 residues. The CDR3: CASSLLGTEAFF. The CDR3 coding sequence is TGTGCCAGCAGCTTACTCGGGACTGAAGCTTTCTTT.

The rearrangement links TRBV6-5 to TRBJ1-2, with 7 bases aligning to TRBD1. This CDR3 region has 14 residues. J lost 5 bases, V lost 4 bases, and 7 bases had no gene match. Germline values: CDR1 MNHEY, CDR2 SVGAGI. CDR3 protein: CASSSRDSLYGYTF. CDR3 nucleotide sequence: TGTGCCAGCAGTTCCCGGGACAGCCTATATGGCTACACCTTC.

The rearrangement uses TRBV30 and TRBJ1-3, with D perhaps matching TRBD1 (5 bases). Trimming stripped 0 bases from V and 7 bases from J, with 13 bases between. Germline CDR1 GTSNPN, CDR2 SVGIG (reference sequence). This CDR3 has 14 amino acids. CDR3 in amino acids: CAWSVGGDFNTIYF. In DNA form, the CDR3 reads TGTGCCTGGAGTGTAGGAGGGGATTTCAACACCATATATTTT. Full variable domain (outside the CDR3, taken from reference TRBV30 and TRBJ1-3): SQTIHQWPATLVQPVGSPLSLECTVEGTSNPNLYWYRQAAGRGLQLLFYSVGIGQISSEVPQNLSASRPQDRQFILSSKKLLLSDSGFYLCAWSVGGDFNTIYFGEGSWLTVV.

The V call is TRBV2, the J call TRBJ2-3; D perhaps matches TRBD2 (5 bases). The ends were cut back, 5 bases at V and 5 bases at J, with 14 bases in the middle. The CDR3 totals 14 residues. The germline V gene has CDR1 SNHLY and CDR2 FYNNEI. The CDR3 is CASSRGQSGDTQYF. The CDR3 DNA reads TGTGCCAGCAGTCGCGGGCAGTCGGGAGATACGCAGTATTTT.

The chain links TRBV6-1 to TRBJ1-4, with TRBD1 as a possible D gene (6 bases). The CDR3 is 13 residues long. From germline, CDR1 is MNHNS and CDR2 SASEGT. V was pared by 5 bases and J by 6 bases, with 10 bases between. The CDR3 spells CASSFRQDEKLFF. Here the CDR3 DNA reads TGTGCCAGCAGTTTCCGACAGGATGAAAAACTGTTTTTT.

V gene TRBV10-3 combines with J gene TRBJ2-1; 10 positions match TRBD2. The length of the CDR3 is 15 residues. V gave up 6 bases and J gave up 4 bases; unmatched junction bases: 6. Germline lookup yields CDR1 ENHRY and CDR2 SYGVKD. CDR3 in amino acids: CAIRQGLAEYNEQFF. Written as DNA, the CDR3 is TGTGCCATCAGACAAGGACTAGCGGAATACAATGAGCAGTTCTTC.

The chain couples TRBV4-1 to TRBJ1-6, with TRBD1 as a possible D gene (5 bases). The CDR3 totals 17 residues. Germline V CDR1 and CDR2: MGHRA, YSYEKL. Trimming took 1 base from V and 9 from J, leaving 19 bases between them. The CDR3 coding sequence is TGCGCCAGCAGCCAAGTCGCCAGGGTTCGTTTCGGTTCACCCCTCCACTTT. Its translation is CASSQVARVRFGSPLHF.

The rearrangement links TRBV5-6 to TRBJ2-2; D might be TRBD2 (5 bases). Per the germline V gene, CDR1 is SGHDT and CDR2 is YYEEEE. The CDR3 length is 16 residues. Trimming stripped 4 bases from V and 0 bases from J, with 13 bases between. The CDR3 nucleotides read TGTGCCAGCAGCCTTCCGGGGTTTTCGAACACCGGGGAGCTGTTTTTT. Translation gives CASSLPGFSNTGELFF.

The chain uses TRBV4-3 and TRBJ2-3; 10 positions agree with TRBD2. The V gene's germline CDR1 is LGHNA and CDR2 YSLEER. This CDR3 spans 17 amino acids. J gave up 3 bases and V 1 base, and 7 bases lay outside the gene matches. DNA for the CDR3: TGCGCCAGCAGCCAAGGAAGCGGGGGGGGACAAACAGATACGCAGTATTTT. Translated: CASSQGSGGGQTDTQYF.

The chain links TRBV30 to TRBJ2-2, with a weak D call TRBD2 (6 bases). From germline, CDR1 is GTSNPN and CDR2 SVGIG (reference sequence). The CDR3 sequence is 16 residues long. V shed 2 bases and J shed 4 bases, with 17 bases lying between them. CDR3 in DNA: TGTGCCTGGAGTCAGGGCTGGAGGGTAGTCACCGGGGAGCTGTTTTTT. It specifies CAWSQGWRVVTGELFF. Full variable domain (remainder filled in from reference TRBV30 and TRBJ2-2): SQTIHQWPATLVQPVGSPLSLECTVEGTSNPNLYWYRQAAGRGLQLLFYSVGIGQISSEVPQNLSASRPQDRQFILSSKKLLLSDSGFYLCAWSQGWRVVTGELFFGEGSRLTVL.

The chain's CDR3 is CAWKNTGGAYEQYF. The CDR3 region has the DNA TGTGCCTGGAAAAATACAGGGGGCGCGTACGAGCAGTACTTC. The chain has TRBV30 and TRBJ2-7; 9 nucleotides line up with TRBD1. The CDR3 covers 14 residues. Losses at the gene ends were 4 bases for V and 4 bases for J; bases not matched to a gene: 8. Germline lookup yields CDR1 GTSNPN and CDR2 SVGIG (reference sequence). Complete variable domain (other parts from reference TRBV30 and TRBJ2-7): SQTIHQWPATLVQPVGSPLSLECTVEGTSNPNLYWYRQAAGRGLQLLFYSVGIGQISSEVPQNLSASRPQDRQFILSSKKLLLSDSGFYLCAWKNTGGAYEQYFGPGTRLTVT.

The CDR3 region is CASSVDRANTEAFF. CDR3 sequence (DNA): TGTGCCAGCAGCGTGGACAGGGCGAACACTGAAGCTTTCTTT. The chain links TRBV9 to TRBJ1-1, with 8 bases fitting TRBD1. The germline V gene has CDR1 SGDLS and CDR2 YYNGEE. The trim removed 2 bases at V and 1 base at J, leaving 1 base unmatched. The CDR3 has 14 amino acids.

The V and J genes are TRBV7-2 and TRBJ1-2, with no clear D. The CDR3 extends over 13 amino acids. V was shortened by 1 base and J by 8 bases, with 11 bases between the two germline ends. Germline CDR1 and CDR2: SGHTA and FQGNSA. CDR3 in DNA: TGTGCCAGCAGCTTAGGGCCCTTACGCGGCTACACCTTC. As protein: CASSLGPLRGYTF.

V usage is TRBV12-3 or TRBV12-4 and J usage is TRBJ2-7; 7 positions match TRBD2. The CDR3 runs to 13 residues. J gave up 2 bases and V 5 bases, and 3 bases lay outside the gene matches. Here the CDR3 DNA reads TGTGCCAGCAGTGGGGGGGGGACCTACGAGCAGTACTTC. It specifies CASSGGGTYEQYF.

The genes are TRBV7-2 and TRBJ2-5; 12 nucleotides match TRBD1. The V and J ends lost 5 bases and 0 bases, in that order; junction bases with no gene match: 13. This CDR3 is built from 19 residues. Per germline, CDR1 SGHTA and CDR2 FQGNSA. The CDR3 loop is CASSVHPGDRGRDQETQYF. As DNA, the CDR3 is TGTGCCAGCAGCGTGCACCCCGGGGACAGGGGGCGCGACCAAGAGACCCAGTACTTC.